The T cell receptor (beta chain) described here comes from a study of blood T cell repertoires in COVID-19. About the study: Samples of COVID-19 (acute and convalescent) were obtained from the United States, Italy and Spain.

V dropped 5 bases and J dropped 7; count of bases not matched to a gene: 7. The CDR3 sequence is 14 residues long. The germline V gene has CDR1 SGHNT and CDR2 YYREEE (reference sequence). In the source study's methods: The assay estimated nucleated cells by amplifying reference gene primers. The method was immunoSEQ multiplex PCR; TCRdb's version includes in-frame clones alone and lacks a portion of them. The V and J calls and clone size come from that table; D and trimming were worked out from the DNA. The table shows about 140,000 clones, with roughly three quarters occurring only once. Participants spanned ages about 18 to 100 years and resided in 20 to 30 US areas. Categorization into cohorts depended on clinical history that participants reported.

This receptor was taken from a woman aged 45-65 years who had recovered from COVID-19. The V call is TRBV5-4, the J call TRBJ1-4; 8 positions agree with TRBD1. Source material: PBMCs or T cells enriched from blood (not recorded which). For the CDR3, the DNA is TGTGCCAGCAGGCCTGCAGGGGGCAGTGAAAAACTGTTTTTT. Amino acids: CASRPAGGSEKLFF.